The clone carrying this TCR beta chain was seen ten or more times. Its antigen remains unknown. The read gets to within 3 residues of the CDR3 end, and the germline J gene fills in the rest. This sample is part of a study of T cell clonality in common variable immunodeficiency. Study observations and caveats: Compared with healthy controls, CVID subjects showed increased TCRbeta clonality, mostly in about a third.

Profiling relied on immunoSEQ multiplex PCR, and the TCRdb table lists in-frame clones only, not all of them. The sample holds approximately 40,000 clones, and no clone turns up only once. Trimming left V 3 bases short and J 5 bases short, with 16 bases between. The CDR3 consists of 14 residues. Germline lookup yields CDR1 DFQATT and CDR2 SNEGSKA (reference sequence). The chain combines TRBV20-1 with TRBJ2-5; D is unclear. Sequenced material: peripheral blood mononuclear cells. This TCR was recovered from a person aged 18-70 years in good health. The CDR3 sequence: CSASRRDSGETQYF. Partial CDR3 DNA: TGCAGTGCTAGTAGGCGTGACTCTGGGGAGACC.